This paragraph covers one T cell receptor (beta chain) sequence. Its antigen remains unidentified. Base quality data are lacking; no much larger clone is found one base away. The data were taken from a study of blood T cell repertoires in COVID-19 (dated by TCRdb to 2019 to 2021). For the wider study: The collaborator samples originated in the United States, Italy and Spain and spanned the acute and convalescent phases of COVID-19. HLA class I and class II types, where available, came from metadata supplied by the sample provider rather than from assay-based typing. The prospective study material was composed of cDNA or gDNA derived from T cells, B-cell-depleted T cells, or PBMCs. The repertoires were released in a freely available public database intended as a resource for research on the immune response to SARS-CoV-2. The sample metadata nearly always contained a de-identified subject ID, COVID-19 status, age in years and sex. Subjects who had been exposed to COVID-19, were actively infected with it, or had recovered from it provided the deeply sampled blood TCRbeta repertoires that made up the dataset. Samples were obtained from the ongoing ImmuneRACE study (first 160 participants) and from some 1,300 subjects provided by 6 global collaborators. What the study reported, not specific to this receptor: Clinical and demographic metadata were provided uncurated, with the amount varying by source and participant.

From its cysteine to its phenylalanine, the CDR3 spans 13 amino acids. The only DNA kept is the CDR3, 39 bases in frame from the first base. Via the germline V gene, CDR1 is MNHEY and CDR2 SVGAGI. Cut back by 9 bases and 4 bases, the V and J ends lie 12 bases apart. Whole blood was collected in K2EDTA tubes by collaborating institutions according to the institutions' own protocols. Collaborator samples were shipped for TCRbeta analysis as frozen whole blood, isolated PBMCs, or DNA extracted from either sample type. TCRbeta CDR3 regions were amplified from genomic DNA by means of the immunoSEQ Assay, a bias-controlled multiplex PCR. The paper's processing steps were these. The number of nucleated cells in each sample was estimated by amplification of reference gene primers within the assay. To quantify the absolute abundance of each unique TCRbeta CDR3 rearrangement, sequence reads were collapsed and filtered. For each sample, productive Simpson clonality was calculated as the square root of Simpson's diversity index over productive rearrangements. Imported from immuneACCESS, the table was reduced by TCRdb to in-frame sequences with V and J called. These copies leave out some clones; in studies compared against another copy, an unresolved V gene accounts for under half, and the cause of the remainder is not known. The V and J calls and clone size are taken from that table; D and trimming were inferred from the DNA. The sample has some 74,000 clones on record, roughly 86% of them singletons. Together, the top ten hold around 30% of the sample.

The sequence joins TRBV6-5 to TRBJ2-2; TRBD1 might be the D gene, on 6 matching bases. The material sequenced was peripheral blood. The receptor was derived from a man in his fifties or sixties with acute or convalescent COVID-19. The DNA sequence is given as TGTGCCAGTTCAGGGGTTTCCACCGGGGAGCTGTTTTTT. It translates to CASSGVSTGELFF.